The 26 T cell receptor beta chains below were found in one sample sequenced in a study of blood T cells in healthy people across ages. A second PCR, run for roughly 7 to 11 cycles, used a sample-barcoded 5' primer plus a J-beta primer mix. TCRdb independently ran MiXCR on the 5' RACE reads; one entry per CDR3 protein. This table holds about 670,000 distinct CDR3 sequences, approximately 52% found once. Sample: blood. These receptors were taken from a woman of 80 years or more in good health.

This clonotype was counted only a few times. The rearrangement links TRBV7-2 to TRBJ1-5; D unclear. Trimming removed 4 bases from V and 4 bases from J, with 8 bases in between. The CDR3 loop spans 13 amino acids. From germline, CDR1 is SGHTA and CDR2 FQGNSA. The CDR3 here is CASSSRQNQPQHF. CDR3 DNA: TGTGCCAGCAGCTCCCGACAAAATCAGCCCCAGCATTTT.

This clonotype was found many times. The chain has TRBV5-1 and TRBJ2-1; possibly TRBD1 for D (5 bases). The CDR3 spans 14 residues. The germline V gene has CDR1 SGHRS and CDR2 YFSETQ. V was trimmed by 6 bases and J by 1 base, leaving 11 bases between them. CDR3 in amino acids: CASNFAGSYNEQFF. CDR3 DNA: TGCGCCAGCAATTTTGCAGGGTCCTACAATGAGCAGTTCTTC.

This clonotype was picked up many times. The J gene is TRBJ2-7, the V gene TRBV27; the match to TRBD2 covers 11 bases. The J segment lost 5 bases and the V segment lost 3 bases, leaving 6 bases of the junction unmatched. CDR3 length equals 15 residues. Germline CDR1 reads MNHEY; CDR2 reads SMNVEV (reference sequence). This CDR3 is CASSFQTSGVDEQYF. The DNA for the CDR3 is TGTGCCAGCAGTTTTCAGACTAGCGGGGTCGACGAGCAGTACTTC.

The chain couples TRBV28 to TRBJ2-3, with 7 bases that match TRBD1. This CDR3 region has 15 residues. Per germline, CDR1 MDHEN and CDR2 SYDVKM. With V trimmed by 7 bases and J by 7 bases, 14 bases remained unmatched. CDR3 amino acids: CASNLRDRYSYTQYF. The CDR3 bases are TGTGCCAGCAACCTCCGGGACAGATACTCGTATACGCAGTATTTT.

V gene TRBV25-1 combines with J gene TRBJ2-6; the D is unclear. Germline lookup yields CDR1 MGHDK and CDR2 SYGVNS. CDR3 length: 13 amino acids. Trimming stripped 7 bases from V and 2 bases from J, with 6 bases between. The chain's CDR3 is CASISAGANVLTF. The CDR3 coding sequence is TGTGCCAGCATCTCGGCTGGGGCCAACGTCCTGACTTTC. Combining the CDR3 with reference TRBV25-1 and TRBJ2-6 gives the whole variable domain EADIYQTPRYLVIGTGKKITLECSQTMGHDKMYWYQQDPGMELHLIHYSYGVNSTEKGDLSSESTVSRIRTEHFPLTLESARPSHTSQYLCASISAGANVLTFGAGSRLTVL.

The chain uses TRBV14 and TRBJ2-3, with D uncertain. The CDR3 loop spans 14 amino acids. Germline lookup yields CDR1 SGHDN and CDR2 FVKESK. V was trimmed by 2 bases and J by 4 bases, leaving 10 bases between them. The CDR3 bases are TGTGCCAGCAGCCAAATCTCGACCGCAGATACGCAGTATTTT. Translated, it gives CASSQISTADTQYF.

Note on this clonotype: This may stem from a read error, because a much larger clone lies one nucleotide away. The CDR3 DNA sequence: TGTGCCAGCGGGACTAGCGGGAGGCTCGAGCAGTACTTC. This translates into CASGTSGRLEQYF. The chain recombines TRBV28 with TRBJ2-7, with 15 bases aligning to TRBD2. The CDR3 is 13 residues long. V was clipped by 8 bases and J by 6 bases; unmatched bases: 2. Germline-derived CDR1 and CDR2 are MDHEN and SYDVKM. The full variable domain, rest sourced from reference TRBV28 and TRBJ2-7, is DVKVTQSSRYLVKRTGEKVFLECVQDMDHENMFWYRQDPGLGLRLIYFSYDVKMKEKGDIPEGYSVSREKKERFSLILESASTNQTSMYLCASGTSGRLEQYFGPGTRLTVT.

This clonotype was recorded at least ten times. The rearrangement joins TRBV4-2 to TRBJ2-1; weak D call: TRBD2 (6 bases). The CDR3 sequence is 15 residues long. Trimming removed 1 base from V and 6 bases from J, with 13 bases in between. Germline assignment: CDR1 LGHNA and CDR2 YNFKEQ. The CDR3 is CASSQVSGVSNEQFF. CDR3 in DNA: TGTGCCAGCAGCCAAGTATCGGGAGTTTCCAATGAGCAGTTCTTC.

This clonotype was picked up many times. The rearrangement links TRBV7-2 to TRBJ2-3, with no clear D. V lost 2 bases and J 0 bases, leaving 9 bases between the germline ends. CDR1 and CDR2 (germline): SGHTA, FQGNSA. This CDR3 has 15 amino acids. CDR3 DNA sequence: TGTGCCAGCAGCTTACAATCTGTTAGCACAGATACGCAGTATTTT. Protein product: CASSLQSVSTDTQYF.

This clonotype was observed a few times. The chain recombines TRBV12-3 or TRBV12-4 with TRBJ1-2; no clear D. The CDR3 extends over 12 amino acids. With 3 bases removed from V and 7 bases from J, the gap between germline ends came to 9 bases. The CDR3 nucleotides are TGTGCCAGCAGTTTCGATCCTGTTGGCTACACCTTC. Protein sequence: CASSFDPVGYTF.

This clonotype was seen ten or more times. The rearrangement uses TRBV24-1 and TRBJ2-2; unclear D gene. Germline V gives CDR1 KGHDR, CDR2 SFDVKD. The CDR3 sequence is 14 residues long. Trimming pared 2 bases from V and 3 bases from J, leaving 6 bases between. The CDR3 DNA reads TGTGCCACCAGTGATTGGTATTACACCGGGGAGCTGTTTTTT. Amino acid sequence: CATSDWYYTGELFF.

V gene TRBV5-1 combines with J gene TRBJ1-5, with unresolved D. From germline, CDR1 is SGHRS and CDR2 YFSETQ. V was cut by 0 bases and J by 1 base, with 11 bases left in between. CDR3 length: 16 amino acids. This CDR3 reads CASSLGPESSNQPQHF. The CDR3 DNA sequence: TGCGCCAGCAGCTTGGGGCCGGAATCAAGCAATCAGCCCCAGCATTTT.

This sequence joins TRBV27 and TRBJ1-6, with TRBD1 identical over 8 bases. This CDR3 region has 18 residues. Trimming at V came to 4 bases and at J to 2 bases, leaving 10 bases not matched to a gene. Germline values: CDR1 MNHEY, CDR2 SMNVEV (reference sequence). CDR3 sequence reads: CASSSPTGGKTYNSPLHF. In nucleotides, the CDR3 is TGTGCCAGCAGTTCACCTACAGGGGGAAAGACCTATAATTCACCCCTCCACTTT.

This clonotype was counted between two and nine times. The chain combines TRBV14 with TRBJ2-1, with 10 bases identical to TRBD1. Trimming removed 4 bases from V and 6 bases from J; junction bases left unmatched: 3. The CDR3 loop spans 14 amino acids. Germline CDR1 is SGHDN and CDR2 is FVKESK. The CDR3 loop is CASSPRDRGNEQFF. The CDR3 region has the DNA TGTGCCAGCAGCCCTCGGGACAGGGGCAATGAGCAGTTCTTC.

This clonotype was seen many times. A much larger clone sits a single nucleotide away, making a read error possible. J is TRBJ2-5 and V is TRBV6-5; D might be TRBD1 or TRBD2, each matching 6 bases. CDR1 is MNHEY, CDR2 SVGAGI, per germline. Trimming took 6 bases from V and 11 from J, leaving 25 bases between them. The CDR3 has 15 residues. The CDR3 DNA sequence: TGTGCCAGCAGCAATAGGCCGCCGGGGGCGGCTGAGCAGTACTTC. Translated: CASSNRPPGAAEQYF.

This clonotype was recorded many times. The CDR3 loop is CASSQDLAGSYNEQFF. The CDR3 DNA reads TGTGCCAGCAGCCAAGATTTGGCAGGCTCCTACAATGAGCAGTTCTTC. The V call is TRBV4-2, the J call TRBJ2-1; the D is unclear. This CDR3 has 16 residues. The ends were cut back, 0 bases at V and 0 bases at J, with 9 bases in the middle. Germline V gene data show CDR1 as LGHNA and CDR2 as YNFKEQ.

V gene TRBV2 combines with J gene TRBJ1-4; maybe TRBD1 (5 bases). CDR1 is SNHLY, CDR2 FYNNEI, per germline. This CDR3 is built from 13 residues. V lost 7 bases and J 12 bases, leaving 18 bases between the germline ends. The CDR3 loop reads CASTTDTSAELFF. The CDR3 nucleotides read TGTGCCAGCACCACGGACACTTCGGCAGAACTGTTTTTT.

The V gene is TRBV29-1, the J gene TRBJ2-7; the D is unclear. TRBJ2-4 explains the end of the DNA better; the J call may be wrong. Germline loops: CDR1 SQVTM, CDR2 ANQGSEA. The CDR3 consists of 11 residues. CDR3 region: CSVVKGNIQYF. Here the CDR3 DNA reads TGCAGCGTTGTAAAGGGAAACATTCAGTACTTC.

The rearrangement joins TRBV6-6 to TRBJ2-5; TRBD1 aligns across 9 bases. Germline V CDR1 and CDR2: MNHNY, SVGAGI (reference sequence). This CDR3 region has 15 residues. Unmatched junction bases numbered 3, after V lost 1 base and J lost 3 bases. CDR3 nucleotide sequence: TGTGCCAGCAGTTACTTCACAGGGGGCGAAGAGACCCAGTACTTC. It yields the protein CASSYFTGGEETQYF.

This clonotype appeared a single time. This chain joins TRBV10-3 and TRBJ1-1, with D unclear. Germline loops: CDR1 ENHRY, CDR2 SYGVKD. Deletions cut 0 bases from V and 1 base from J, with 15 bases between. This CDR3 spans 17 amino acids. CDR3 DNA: TGTGCCATCAGTGAGTCAAGTAACGGGGTGACGAACACTGAAGCTTTCTTT. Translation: CAISESSNGVTNTEAFF.

The CDR3: CSARLRQETQYF. The CDR3 DNA sequence: TGCAGTGCTAGATTGCGGCAAGAGACCCAGTACTTC. The chain carries TRBV20-1 and TRBJ2-7; D is unresolved. The tail of the sequence fits TRBJ2-5 better, so the J call may be wrong. CDR1 is DFQATT, CDR2 SNEGSKA, per germline (reference sequence). The CDR3 length is 12 residues.

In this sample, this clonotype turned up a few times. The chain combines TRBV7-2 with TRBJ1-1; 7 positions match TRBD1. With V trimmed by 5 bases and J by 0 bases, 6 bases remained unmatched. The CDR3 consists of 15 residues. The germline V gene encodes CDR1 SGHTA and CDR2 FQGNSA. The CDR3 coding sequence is TGTGCCAGCAGCCCCCAAGGGACAGTGAACACTGAAGCTTTCTTT. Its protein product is CASSPQGTVNTEAFF.

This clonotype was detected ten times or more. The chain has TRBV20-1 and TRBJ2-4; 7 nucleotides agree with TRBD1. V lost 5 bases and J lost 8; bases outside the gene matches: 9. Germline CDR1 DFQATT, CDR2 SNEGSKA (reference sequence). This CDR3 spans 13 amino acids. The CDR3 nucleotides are TGCAGTGCTTCTCCAGGGGGTCAAGACATTCAGTACTTC. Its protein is CSASPGGQDIQYF.

CDR3 DNA sequence: TGTGCCAGCAGTTTTAAACGACAGGGGTCCGAAGCTTTCTTT. This encodes CASSFKRQGSEAFF. The chain recombines TRBV28 with TRBJ1-1; the match to TRBD1 covers 8 bases. Germline V gives CDR1 MDHEN, CDR2 SYDVKM. V gave up 3 bases and J gave up 8 bases; unmatched junction bases: 8. The CDR3 covers 14 residues.

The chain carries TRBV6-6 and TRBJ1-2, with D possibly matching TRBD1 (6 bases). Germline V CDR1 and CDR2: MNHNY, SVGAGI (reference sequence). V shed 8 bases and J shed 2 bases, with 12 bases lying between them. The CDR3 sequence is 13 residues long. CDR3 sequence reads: CASLPTGNYGYTF. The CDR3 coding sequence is TGTGCCAGCCTACCGACAGGCAACTATGGCTACACCTTC.

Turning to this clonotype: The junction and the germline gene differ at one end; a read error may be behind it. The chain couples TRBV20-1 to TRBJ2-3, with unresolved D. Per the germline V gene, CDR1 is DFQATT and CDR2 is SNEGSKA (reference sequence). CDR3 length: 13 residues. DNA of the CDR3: TGCAGTGGGTTCCCCCTGGCAACAGATACGAAGTATTTT. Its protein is CSGFPLATDTKYF.